These 29 T cell receptor beta chains were sequenced from one sample in a study of T cell responses to AZD1222 COVID-19 vaccine. Generated by immunoSEQ multiplex PCR, the TCRdb table keeps only in-frame clones and is missing some. The table lists tens of thousands of clones, roughly 90% of them singletons. Sequenced here: peripheral blood, sampled on day 0 of AZD1222 vaccination. The source of these receptors is an adult in good health.

In its sample, this clone was seen once. V and J are TRBV18 and TRBJ1-4; D not certain. Trimming left V 2 bases short and J 7 bases short, with 26 bases between. The CDR3 loop spans 19 amino acids. CDR1 and CDR2 (germline): KGHSH, LQKENI. The CDR3 here is CASSPRRFTDRENFEKLFF. Here the CDR3 DNA reads TGTGCCAGCTCACCAAGAAGGTTCACAGACCGAGAGAATTTTGAAAAACTGTTTTTT.

This rearrangement joins TRBV15 to TRBJ1-1, with a weak D call TRBD1 (5 bases). The length of the CDR3 is 14 residues. The V end lost 0 bases, the J end lost 3 bases, and 8 bases lay between the germline ends. Germline V gene data show CDR1 as LNHNV and CDR2 as YYDKDF (reference sequence). This chain's CDR3 is CATSRDRGHTEAFF. The CDR3 nucleotides read TGTGCCACCAGCAGAGATCGGGGACACACTGAAGCTTTCTTT.

The J gene is TRBJ2-1, the V gene TRBV18; D unclear. V was clipped by 5 bases and J by 7 bases, with 18 bases between them. This CDR3 is 15 amino acids long. Germline CDR1 and CDR2: KGHSH and LQKENI. The DNA of the CDR3 is TGTGCCAGCTCATTTCCCGAAACTGGGTCAAATGAGCAGTTCTTC. It encodes CASSFPETGSNEQFF.

The chain joins TRBV4-1 to TRBJ1-3; weak D call: TRBD1 (5 bases). The CDR3 is made up of 17 amino acids. Germline-derived CDR1 and CDR2 are MGHRA and YSYEKL. The V end lost 0 bases, the J end lost 0 bases, and 12 bases lay between the germline ends. In DNA, the CDR3 is TGCGCCAGCAGCCAAGAATGGGGGGTGGACTCTGGAAACACCATATATTTT. Translating it yields CASSQEWGVDSGNTIYF.

The rearrangement links TRBV5-6 to TRBJ1-3; 8 positions agree with TRBD1. The germline gives CDR1 SGHDT, CDR2 YYEEEE. J lost 4 bases, V lost 6 bases, and 9 bases had no gene match. This CDR3 has 15 amino acids. The CDR3 loop is CASNPTGAPGNTIYF. The CDR3 DNA is TGTGCCAGCAACCCGACAGGGGCGCCAGGAAACACCATATATTTT.

In its sample, this clone was seen once. The V gene is TRBV10-3, the J gene TRBJ2-7, with 12 bases fitting TRBD2. Germline V CDR1 and CDR2: ENHRY, SYGVKD. There are 18 residues in the CDR3. V lost 6 bases, J lost 3 bases, and 15 bases stayed unmatched. Here the CDR3 reads CAISAPGLAGRGGYEQYF. Here the CDR3 DNA reads TGTGCCATCAGCGCCCCGGGACTAGCGGGCCGGGGGGGCTACGAGCAGTACTTC.

This clone was counted a few times. J is TRBJ1-5 and V is TRBV28; weak D call: TRBD1 (6 bases). Germline V gene sequence: CDR1 MDHEN, CDR2 SYDVKM. The CDR3 runs 15 residues. V was cut by 5 bases and J by 5 bases, with 16 bases left in between. CDR3 sequence (DNA): TGTGCCAGCAGTACCCCCTCCGCAGGGGATCAGCCCCAGCATTTT. It encodes CASSTPSAGDQPQHF.

The chain is built from TRBV5-4 and TRBJ1-2, with 9 bases that match TRBD1. The germline gives CDR1 SGHNT, CDR2 YYREEE (reference sequence). This CDR3 contains 14 residues. V was pared by 5 bases and J by 7 bases, with 9 bases of the junction left unmatched. CDR3 nucleotide sequence: TGTGCCAGCAGGACAGGGGGAGTGGTAGGTGGCTACACCTTC. Amino acid sequence: CASRTGGVVGGYTF.

CDR3 nucleotides: TGTGCCAGCAGTTCGGGCCATTGGGGCGAGCAGTACTTC. This gives the protein CASSSGHWGEQYF. The V gene is TRBV12-3 or TRBV12-4, the J gene TRBJ2-7; no reliable D call. The CDR3 spans 13 residues. Trimming took off 4 bases at V and 6 bases at J, with 13 bases between the two ends.

This chain uses TRBV5-4 with TRBJ2-1, with no clear D. Germline-derived CDR1 and CDR2 are SGHNT and YYREEE (reference sequence). V lost 1 base to trimming and J lost 2 bases, with 7 bases between them. The CDR3 has 14 amino acids. CDR3 sequence reads: CASSLIGTYNEQFF. CDR3 DNA: TGTGCCAGCAGCTTGATTGGGACCTACAATGAGCAGTTCTTC.

Of note for this clone: Other DNA sequences in this sample translate to the same CDR3. V usage is TRBV2 and J usage is TRBJ2-3; no definite D call. Germline CDR1 and CDR2: SNHLY and FYNNEI. This CDR3 has 13 amino acids. With 5 bases removed from V and 4 bases from J, the gap between germline ends came to 10 bases. The CDR3 DNA follows: TGTGCCAGCAGTCCCCCTCCGGCAGATACGCAGTATTTT. This translates into CASSPPPADTQYF.

The rearrangement uses TRBV5-4 and TRBJ2-7, with D hard to call. V shed 0 bases and J shed 5 bases, with 6 bases lying between them. This CDR3 is 12 amino acids long. Looked up from germline, CDR1 is SGHNT and CDR2 is YYREEE (reference sequence). CDR3 nucleotides: TGTGCCAGCAGCTTGGGCCGGGACGAGCAGTACTTC. Translated, it gives CASSLGRDEQYF.

The chain links TRBV5-1 to TRBJ2-7; D not certain. This CDR3 is 16 amino acids long. From germline, CDR1 is SGHRS and CDR2 YFSETQ. V lost 4 bases and J 1 base, leaving 18 bases between the germline ends. The CDR3 DNA follows: TGCGCCAGCAGCCGAACACCGGGCCGCGAGTCCTACGAGCAGTACTTC. Protein: CASSRTPGRESYEQYF.

CDR3 nucleotides: TGTGCCAGCTTACCGGGACACCTCACTGAAGCTTTCTTT. This sequence encodes CASLPGHLTEAFF. J is TRBJ1-1 and V is TRBV19, with a tentative D call TRBD1 (6 bases). This CDR3 region has 13 residues. Per germline, CDR1 LNHDA and CDR2 SQIVND (reference sequence). Trimming pared 9 bases from V and 4 bases from J, leaving 15 bases between. The full variable domain, completed using reference TRBV19 and TRBJ1-1, is DGGITQSPKYLFRKEGQNVTLSCEQNLNHDAMYWYRQDPGQGLRLIYYSQIVNDFQKGDIAEGYSVSREKKESFPLTVTSAQKNPTAFYLCASLPGHLTEAFFGQGTRLTVV.

This clone was counted a single time. The rearrangement links TRBV29-1 to TRBJ1-2, with 8 nucleotides matching TRBD1. V lost 6 bases to trimming and J lost 6 bases; unmatched junction nucleotides: 6. The germline gives CDR1 SQVTM, CDR2 ANQGSEA. The CDR3 is 12 amino acids. The chain's CDR3 is CSVARGQDGYTF. The CDR3 region has the DNA TGCAGCGTCGCCAGGGGGCAGGATGGCTACACCTTC. The variable domain in full, with the rest retrieved from reference TRBV29-1 and TRBJ1-2, is SAVISQKPSRDICQRGTSLTIQCQVDSQVTMMFWYRQQPGQSLTLIATANQGSEATYESGFVIDKFPISRPNLTFSTLTVSNMSPEDSSIYLCSVARGQDGYTFGSGTRLTVV.

This chain connects TRBV9 to TRBJ1-4; TRBD1 agrees at 12 bases. Losses at the gene ends were 0 bases for V and 3 bases for J; bases not matched to a gene: 9. Germline CDR1 SGDLS, CDR2 YYNGEE. This CDR3 contains 19 residues. CDR3 in DNA: TGTGCCAGCAGCGTAGGGGACAGGGGGCGCATCGGAGCTAATGAAAAACTGTTTTTT. Translated: CASSVGDRGRIGANEKLFF.

J is TRBJ1-2 and V is TRBV15; D might be TRBD1 (5 bases). Germline V gene lookup returns CDR1 LNHNV and CDR2 YYDKDF (reference sequence). The V end lost 5 bases, the J end lost 5 bases, and 12 bases lay between the germline ends. The CDR3 spans 13 residues. DNA for the CDR3: TGTGCCACCAGCCCCGGGACGGAGTATGGCTACACCTTC. It yields the protein CATSPGTEYGYTF. Using reference TRBV15 and TRBJ1-2 for the parts outside the CDR3, the full variable domain is DAMVIQNPRYQVTQFGKPVTLSCSQTLNHNVMYWYQQKSSQAPKLLFHYYDKDFNNEADTPDNFQSRRPNTSFCFLDIRSPGLGDTAMYLCATSPGTEYGYTFGSGTRLTVV.

The gene calls are TRBV14 and TRBJ2-5; tentatively, D is TRBD1 (5 bases). Trimming took off 4 bases at V and 5 bases at J, with 14 bases between the two ends. Germline values: CDR1 SGHDN, CDR2 FVKESK. The CDR3 consists of 14 residues. The CDR3 DNA follows: TGTGCCAGCAGCCTTCGACAGTCTGGGGAGACCCAGTACTTC. It is translated as CASSLRQSGETQYF. Full variable domain (rest looked up from reference TRBV14 and TRBJ2-5): EAGVTQFPSHSVIEKGQTVTLRCDPISGHDNLYWYRRVMGKEIKFLLHFVKESKQDESGMPNNRFLAERTGGTYSTLKVQPAELEDSGVYFCASSLRQSGETQYFGPGTRLLVL.

This clone was detected only a few times. V gene TRBV11-2 combines with J gene TRBJ2-1; 10 bases agree with TRBD1. V shed 6 bases, J shed 7 bases, and the junction held 6 bases outside the gene matches. From germline, CDR1 is SGHAT and CDR2 FQNNGV. This CDR3 spans 14 amino acids. CDR3: CASSLGTGVNEQFF. The CDR3 DNA reads as TGTGCCAGCAGTCTCGGGACAGGGGTAAATGAGCAGTTCTTC.

The CDR3 bases are TGTGCCAGCAGTTACTCAGGACAGGCGATCCTCGGGCAGTTCTTC. Translating gives CASSYSGQAILGQFF. This chain joins TRBV6-5 and TRBJ2-1; 7 bases fit TRBD1. This CDR3 is built from 15 residues. After removal of 0 bases from V and 12 bases from J, the junction contained 11 bases not matched to a gene. The germline V gene has CDR1 MNHEY and CDR2 SVGAGI.

This clone was picked up a small number of times. The chain uses TRBV6-2 or TRBV6-3 and TRBJ2-7, with 7 bases matching TRBD1. Trimming cost V 2 bases and J 0 bases; bases outside gene matches: 10. Germline-derived CDR1 and CDR2 are MNHEY and SVGEGT. The CDR3 extends over 17 amino acids. CDR3 protein: CASSYDDRARTSYEQYF. The CDR3 DNA reads as TGTGCCAGCAGTTACGACGACAGGGCGAGAACCTCCTACGAGCAGTACTTC.

This chain joins TRBV9 and TRBJ1-1, with D possibly being TRBD1 (5 bases). V dropped 0 bases and J dropped 8 bases, with 11 bases sitting between them. CDR3 length equals 13 residues. Germline V gives CDR1 SGDLS, CDR2 YYNGEE. The CDR3 DNA reads TGTGCCAGCAGCGTAGAGGGGCAGGGAGAAGCTTTCTTT. Translating gives CASSVEGQGEAFF.

This chain uses TRBV3-1 (or the pseudogene TRBV3-2) with TRBJ1-3; D is undetermined. The CDR3 is made up of 13 amino acids. Trimming removed 0 bases from V and 4 bases from J, with 4 bases in between. Germline assignment: CDR1 LGHDT and CDR2 YNNKEL (reference sequence). The CDR3 spells CASSQDRGNTIYF. The CDR3 nucleotides read TGTGCCAGCAGCCAAGACAGGGGAAACACCATATATTTT.

The J gene is TRBJ1-1, the V gene TRBV23-1; no firm D call. TRBV23-1 is annotated as an ORF whose role is uncertain. The CDR3 extends over 15 amino acids. V lost 0 bases, J lost 1 base, and 9 bases lay in between. CDR3 DNA: TGCGCCAGCAGTCAATCAGGACGGGAGAACACTGAAGCTTTCTTT. Translated, it gives CASSQSGRENTEAFF.

The chain joins TRBV5-1 to TRBJ2-7, with 9 bases that match TRBD1. Germline V CDR1 and CDR2: SGHRS, YFSETQ. This CDR3 region has 15 residues. J was trimmed by 2 bases and V by 2 bases; bases with no gene match: 5. In DNA, the CDR3 is TGCGCCAGCAGCTTCGGGACAGGGTCCGCCTACGAGCAGTACTTC. This sequence encodes CASSFGTGSAYEQYF. The whole variable domain, remainder taken from reference TRBV5-1 and TRBJ2-7, is KAGVTQTPRYLIKTRGQQVTLSCSPISGHRSVSWYQQTPGQGLQFLFEYFSETQRNKGNFPGRFSGRQFSNSRSEMNVSTLELGDSALYLCASSFGTGSAYEQYFGPGTRLTVT.

The genes are TRBV4-3 and TRBJ1-6; D is perhaps TRBD1 (6 bases). The CDR3 spans 17 residues. The germline CDR1 and CDR2 sequences are LGHNA and YSLEER. Trimming removed 4 bases from V and 4 bases from J, with 17 bases in between. CDR3 coding DNA: TGCGCCAGCAGCCCCACGGGGGGGCCTAGTTATAATTCACCCCTCCACTTT. It translates to CASSPTGGPSYNSPLHF.

The gene calls are TRBV18 and TRBJ1-5; TRBD1 matches at 7 bases. Per germline, CDR1 KGHSH and CDR2 LQKENI. V shed 3 bases, J shed 6 bases, and the junction held 8 bases outside the gene matches. This CDR3 region has 15 residues. The CDR3: CASSPIAGGGQPQHF. DNA of the CDR3: TGTGCCAGCTCACCCATAGCAGGGGGGGGTCAGCCCCAGCATTTT.

The V call is TRBV4-1, the J call TRBJ2-7; 11 bases are shared with TRBD1. Germline CDR1 reads MGHRA; CDR2 reads YSYEKL. Unmatched junction bases numbered 7, after V lost 2 bases and J lost 7 bases. The CDR3 sequence is 15 residues long. For the CDR3, the DNA is TGCGCCAGCAGCCAACTTGGACAGGGGGCAGGAGAGCAGTACTTC. Residues: CASSQLGQGAGEQYF.

This clone has only one observation. The chain uses TRBV7-9 and TRBJ2-2, with D unclear. Deletions cut 1 base from V and 0 bases from J, with 3 bases between. Germline CDR1 is SEHNR and CDR2 is FQNEAQ (reference sequence). The CDR3 runs to 14 residues. This CDR3 reads CASSLEANTGELFF. CDR3 sequence (DNA): TGTGCCAGCAGCTTAGAAGCGAACACCGGGGAGCTGTTTTTT.